The 3 T cell receptor beta chains presented below share a single source sample, sequenced in a study of read filtering for tumor transcriptome and immune sequencing (dated by TCRdb to 2019 to 2021). Sequencing was performed on an Illumina HiSeq 4000. The Immunoverse kit was used to build TCR libraries from 400 ng RNA, with molecular barcoded adaptors covering alpha/delta and beta/gamma chains. The raw public data were reprocessed by TCRdb itself: fastp quality trimming at Q25, MiXCR clonotype calling, in-frame beta chains only. Entries are consolidated by CDR3 protein sequence, retaining the most common genes and DNA. Here the sample has some 46,000 distinct CDR3 sequences; more than 10% occur a single time. The ten largest clonotypes hold 14% to 15% of the sample. Sequenced: a population of CD138-negative cells sorted from bone marrow. In the paper's terms, the cell subset or site label means: bone marrow mononuclear cells depleted of CD138+ plasma/myeloma cells by negative magnetic selection. All receptors come from a donor aged 40 or over with multiple myeloma.

This clonotype appeared many times. The rearrangement uses TRBV11-2 and TRBJ2-1; 8 positions match TRBD2. The V segment lost 5 bases and the J segment 6 bases; nucleotides outside the gene matches: 9. The germline V gene has CDR1 SGHAT and CDR2 FQNNGV. The CDR3 sequence is 15 residues long. CDR3: CASSPPRREVNEQFF. In nucleotides, the CDR3 is TGTGCCAGCAGCCCCCCGAGGCGGGAGGTCAATGAGCAGTTCTTC.

This clonotype was seen ten or more times. This rearrangement joins TRBV20-1 to TRBJ2-7; the match to TRBD2 covers 14 bases. V lost 7 bases and J lost 10; bases outside the gene matches: 6. The CDR3 spans 12 residues. CDR1 is DFQATT and CDR2 is SNEGSKA in the germline V gene (reference sequence). CDR3 sequence reads: CSVETSGRGQYF. The CDR3 bases are TGCAGTGTCGAGACTAGCGGGAGGGGACAGTACTTC.

This clonotype was recorded many times. This chain joins TRBV28 and TRBJ2-7; D unclear. V lost 0 bases, J lost 0 bases, and 6 bases lay in between. This CDR3 region has 14 residues. Germline-derived CDR1 and CDR2 are MDHEN and SYDVKM. For the CDR3, the DNA is TGTGCCAGCAGTTTATGGGGCACCTCCTACGAGCAGTACTTC. This codes for CASSLWGTSYEQYF.